Listed below are T cell receptor beta chains from one sample, sequenced in a study of neurological immune-mediated disorders. MiXCR was run by TCRdb on the 5' RACE reads, yielding one entry per CDR3 protein. The sample contains roughly 80,000 distinct CDR3 sequences, roughly 9.9% of which appear only once. The specimen was PBMCs. The receptors shown here come from a man in his fifties in good health. Both conserved end residues are part of each CDR3. The D gene is left open where the match is weak. Only part of the rows carry a size: once, few, many, or a class if the clone is expanded.

clone_size	j_call	d_call	v_call	cdr3_aa	cdr3_nt
many	TRBJ2-7	NA	TRBV20-1	CSASGPRPEEKYEQYF	TGCAGTGCTAGTGGTCCAAGGCCGGAGGAGAAATACGAGCAGTACTTC
many	TRBJ2-7	NA	TRBV10-3	CAISGQQSSYEQYF	TGTGCCATCAGTGGACAGCAGAGTTCCTACGAGCAGTACTTC
many	TRBJ1-1	NA	TRBV18	CATDLGTANTEAFF	TGTGCCACCGACCTAGGGACGGCGAACACTGAAGCTTTCTTT
many	TRBJ1-2	TRBD1	TRBV12-3/TRBV12-4	CASSPSRGSYTF	TGTGCCAGCAGTCCGAGCAGGGGGAGCTACACCTTC
many	TRBJ1-1	TRBD1	TRBV28	CASRRTGGGTEAFF	TGTGCCAGCAGACGGACAGGGGGTGGAACTGAAGCTTTCTTT
many	TRBJ1-4	NA	TRBV7-9	CATLEDNEKLFF	TGTGCCACCCTGGAAGATAATGAAAAACTGTTTTTT
many	TRBJ2-3	NA	TRBV6-2/TRBV6-3	CASRPLGQPDTQYF	TGTGCCAGCAGACCGCTTGGACAACCAGATACGCAGTATTTT
many	TRBJ2-1	NA	TRBV5-1	CASSKRGNEQFF	TGCGCCAGCAGCAAAAGAGGGAATGAGCAGTTCTTC
many	TRBJ2-5	NA	TRBV5-1	CASSPAAGETQYF	TGCGCCAGCAGCCCCGCCGCCGGGGAGACCCAGTACTTC
many	TRBJ2-3	NA	TRBV12-3/TRBV12-4	CASSLGQSDVDTQYF	TGTGCCAGCAGTTTAGGACAGTCTGATGTGGATACGCAGTATTTT
few	TRBJ2-5	NA	TRBV29-1	CSVEKAGGQETQYF	TGCAGCGTTGAAAAGGCAGGGGGGCAAGAGACCCAGTACTTC
many	TRBJ1-1	NA	TRBV20-1	CSARHRTEAFF	TGCAGTGCTCGACATCGCACTGAAGCTTTCTTT
many	TRBJ1-2	TRBD1	TRBV4-1	CASSPGQGPPYGYTF	TGCGCCAGCAGCCCCGGACAGGGGCCACCCTATGGCTACACCTTC
many	TRBJ1-2	NA	TRBV7-2	CASSFYRDNYGYTF	TGTGCCAGCAGCTTCTACAGGGATAACTATGGCTACACCTTC
medium-sized	TRBJ2-7	NA	TRBV7-6	CASSLSASSYEQYF	TGTGCCAGCAGCTTATCGGCGTCTTCCTACGAGCAGTACTTC
few	TRBJ2-3	TRBD2	TRBV7-3	CASSRTSGRWGTDTQYF	TGTGCCAGCAGCCGGACTAGCGGGAGGTGGGGCACAGATACGCAGTATTTT
many	TRBJ2-6	NA	TRBV28	CASSPGNSGANVLTF	TGTGCCAGCAGTCCAGGAAACTCTGGGGCCAACGTCCTGACTTTC
many	TRBJ2-7	TRBD1	TRBV28	CASGEYGDSTYEQYF	TGTGCCAGCGGAGAATACGGGGACAGCACCTACGAGCAGTACTTC
many	TRBJ2-7	TRBD2	TRBV12-3/TRBV12-4	CASRTSGSSEQYF	TGTGCCAGCCGAACTAGCGGGAGTTCCGAGCAGTACTTC
many	TRBJ1-2	TRBD1	TRBV5-1	CASSSPDRLNYGYTF	TGCGCCAGCAGCTCACCGGACAGGCTCAACTATGGCTACACCTTC
NA	TRBJ1-1	NA	TRBV27	CASSLQGRLNTEAFF	TGTGCCAGCAGTTTACAGGGCCGACTGAACACTGAAGCTTTCTTT
many	TRBJ2-5	NA	TRBV6-5	CASSYETGRETQYF	TGTGCCAGCAGTTACGAGACAGGGAGGGAGACCCAGTACTTC
many	TRBJ2-7	TRBD1	TRBV7-9	CASSSAGTGLYEQYF	TGTGCCAGCAGCTCAGCCGGGACAGGGTTATACGAGCAGTACTTC
many	TRBJ2-7	TRBD1	TRBV7-2	CASSFDRGTYEQYF	TGTGCCAGCAGCTTTGACAGGGGAACCTACGAGCAGTACTTC
many	TRBJ2-1	TRBD1	TRBV5-1	CASSRDRVNEQFF	TGCGCCAGCAGCCGGGACAGGGTGAATGAGCAGTTCTTC